One sample yielded the 11 T cell receptor beta chains listed below, sequenced in a study of blood T cell repertoires in COVID-19. The method was immunoSEQ multiplex PCR; TCRdb's version includes in-frame clones alone and lacks a portion of them. The sample holds a few hundred thousand clones; more than 65% are singletons and the top ten take roughly 3.1%. The sequencing input was peripheral blood. The receptors were sampled from a young woman with acute or convalescent COVID-19.

V and J are TRBV21-1 and TRBJ2-4; the table assigns TRBD2, which was not confirmed against the DNA. TRBV21-1 is an annotated pseudogene. CDR3 length: 15 amino acids. The CDR3: CASRQGGCPSNIQYF. DNA for the CDR3: TGTGCCAGCAGGCAGGGAGGGTGCCCTAGCAACATTCAGTACTTC.

The genes are TRBV2 and TRBJ2-2, with 9 bases fitting TRBD2. Trimming removed 2 bases from V and 3 bases from J; junction bases left unmatched: 7. The CDR3 sequence is 17 residues long. The germline V gene encodes CDR1 SNHLY and CDR2 FYNNEI. The CDR3 protein is CASSESRLAGYTGELFF. In DNA, the CDR3 is TGTGCCAGCAGTGAAAGTAGGCTAGCGGGATACACCGGGGAGCTGTTTTTT.

This rearrangement joins TRBV24-1 to TRBJ1-2, with 9 bases that match TRBD1. Trimming cost V 4 bases and J 5 bases; bases outside gene matches: 4. From germline, CDR1 is KGHDR and CDR2 SFDVKD. This CDR3 is built from 14 residues. The CDR3 DNA sequence: TGTGCCACCAGTGAGGGGGACAGGGATTATGGCTACACCTTC. This codes for CATSEGDRDYGYTF.

This chain links TRBV7-9 with TRBJ1-3; no definite D call. The CDR3 runs 15 residues. Trimming left V 2 bases short and J 2 bases short, with 10 bases between. Germline V lookup: CDR1 SEHNR, CDR2 FQNEAQ (reference sequence). Written as DNA, the CDR3 is TGTGCCAGCAGCTTAACGGAGGTGGCTGGAAACACCATATATTTT. This encodes CASSLTEVAGNTIYF.

The chain joins TRBV7-2 to TRBJ2-5; D is perhaps TRBD1 (6 bases). The germline V and J ends were trimmed by 5 bases and 0 bases, with 7 bases remaining between them. Germline V gene sequence: CDR1 SGHTA, CDR2 FQGNSA. The CDR3 consists of 13 residues. DNA for the CDR3: TGTGCCAGCAGCCGGACAGACCAAGAGACCCAGTACTTC. This codes for CASSRTDQETQYF.

The rearrangement uses TRBV20-1 and TRBJ2-5; D is possibly TRBD2 (5 bases). The CDR3 extends over 14 amino acids. Per germline, CDR1 DFQATT and CDR2 SNEGSKA (reference sequence). V was clipped by 3 bases and J by 5 bases, with 16 bases between them. The CDR3 sequence is CSASWEPGWETQYF. DNA of the CDR3: TGCAGTGCTAGTTGGGAGCCAGGTTGGGAGACCCAGTACTTC.

The rearrangement links TRBV7-2 to TRBJ2-5; D possibly corresponds to TRBD2 (5 bases). V was trimmed by 1 base and J by 8 bases, leaving 8 bases between them. The CDR3 runs to 12 residues. The germline CDR1 and CDR2 sequences are SGHTA and FQGNSA. For the CDR3, the DNA is TGTGCCAGCAGCTTAGATCGGGGAACCCAGTACTTC. Amino acid sequence: CASSLDRGTQYF.

V and J are TRBV7-9 and TRBJ1-2; D remains ambiguous. This CDR3 region has 13 residues. Deletions cut 5 bases from V and 4 bases from J, with 11 bases between. Per the germline V gene, CDR1 is SEHNR and CDR2 is FQNEAQ (reference sequence). The CDR3 here is CASSDRTVYGYTF. The CDR3, as DNA: TGTGCCAGCAGCGATCGGACTGTCTATGGCTACACCTTC.

The CDR3 region has the DNA TGCAGCGGGGTAGGGACAGGCACTTCGGATACTGAAGCTTTCTTT. This codes for CSGVGTGTSDTEAFF. V usage is TRBV29-1 and J usage is TRBJ1-1, with 8 bases matching TRBD1. The germline V gene encodes CDR1 SQVTM and CDR2 ANQGSEA. V lost 7 bases and J lost 5; bases outside the gene matches: 15. This CDR3 is built from 15 residues.

The genes are TRBV28 and TRBJ1-6; D is possibly TRBD1 (5 bases). The CDR3 sequence is 12 residues long. CDR1 MDHEN and CDR2 SYDVKM come from the germline V gene. Between the trimmed V and J ends, which lost 7 bases and 9 bases, there was a span of 10 bases. The CDR3 region has the DNA TGTGCCAGCACCACCCAGGGTTCACCCCTCCACTTT. It translates to CASTTQGSPLHF.

The rearrangement joins TRBV29-1 to TRBJ1-2, with 12 bases that match TRBD1. The CDR3 is 16 amino acids. The germline V gene encodes CDR1 SQVTM and CDR2 ANQGSEA. With 6 bases clipped from V and 4 bases from J, the junction kept 12 bases outside the gene matches. The CDR3 loop reads CSVADRDRGHIYGYTF. In DNA form, the CDR3 reads TGCAGCGTCGCCGACCGGGACAGGGGGCACATCTATGGCTACACCTTC.